These 21 T cell receptor beta chains originate from one sample sequenced in a study of regulatory T cells in long-lasting Graves disease. Both iRepertoire HTBI primers and Arm-PCR of CDR3 regions were used to build the TCR beta libraries. In TCRdb, the multiplex PCR reads were re-called with MiXCR into one record per CDR3 protein. The sample has about 320,000 distinct CDR3 sequences; over 15% are singletons. Sample time point: newly diagnosed GD, antithyroid drugs for less than 3 months. PBMC-derived RNA was used for the TCR library. Sequences were derived from peripheral blood mononuclear cells (PBMCs), sampled at new diagnosis, from a patient treated with antithyroid drugs. The receptors come from a female donor with Graves disease.

Concerning this clonotype: This may arise from a read error, as a much more abundant clone is one base away. This chain joins TRBV20-1 and TRBJ2-4; 7 bases map to TRBD2. CDR1 is DFQATT and CDR2 is SNEGSKA in the germline V gene (reference sequence). CDR3 length: 14 residues. The CDR3 sequence is CSARELARRDEQVF. In nucleotides, the CDR3 is TGCAGTGCTAGAGAACTAGCGAGAAGGGATGAGCAGGTCTTC.

This clonotype was detected many times. A read error may account for a junction end that differs from germline. This chain uses TRBV11-1 with TRBJ2-3; D gene uncertain. This CDR3 region has 16 residues. Looked up from germline, CDR1 is SGHAT and CDR2 is FQDESV (reference sequence). Written as DNA, the CDR3 is TGTGTCAGCAGCTTCTTGGGCACCTCTAGCACAGATACGCAGTATTTT. Translated: CVSSFLGTSSTDTQYF.

The chain is built from TRBV2 and TRBJ2-1; weak D call: TRBD1 (6 bases). Trimming cost V 6 bases and J 8 bases, with 23 bases left between them. This CDR3 contains 16 residues. The V gene's germline CDR1 is SNHLY and CDR2 FYNNEI. Written as DNA, the CDR3 is TGTGCCAGCAGGAACTGGGGGCAGGGGATCATACATGAGCAGTTCTTC. Protein sequence: CASRNWGQGIIHEQFF.

This clonotype was seen ten or more times. The J gene is TRBJ2-2, the V gene TRBV7-8; either TRBD1 or TRBD2 may fit D (6 bases each). Looked up from germline, CDR1 is SGHVS and CDR2 is FQNEAQ. V shed 5 bases and J shed 12 bases, with 16 bases lying between them. The CDR3 has 13 residues. The CDR3, as DNA: TGTGCCAGCAGCCTAAGGGGTCGGGGGCAGCTGTTTTTT. Translating gives CASSLRGRGQLFF.

This clonotype occurred many times. The V and J genes are TRBV5-1 and TRBJ2-7; the D is unclear. The CDR3 runs 13 residues. CDR1 and CDR2 from the germline V gene are SGHRS and YFSETQ. V dropped 4 bases and J dropped 2 bases, with 10 bases sitting between them. The CDR3 spells CASSPSPTYEQYF. For the CDR3, the DNA is TGCGCCAGCAGCCCAAGTCCCACCTACGAGCAGTACTTC.

In this sample, this clonotype turned up a few times. The chain is built from TRBV3-1 and TRBJ2-3, with D possibly TRBD2 on 6 matching bases. The CDR3 covers 16 residues. Germline CDR1 reads LGHDT; CDR2 reads YNNKEL (reference sequence). V was clipped by 2 bases and J by 0 bases, with 12 bases between them. The CDR3, as DNA: TGTGCCAGCAGCCAAAGCCTAGCGTTCAGCACAGATACGCAGTATTTT. Residues: CASSQSLAFSTDTQYF.

This clonotype has just a few counts. The V gene is TRBV28, the J gene TRBJ1-5; a weak D match, TRBD1 (5 bases). With 10 bases removed from V and 5 bases from J, the gap between germline ends came to 12 bases. Looked up from germline, CDR1 is MDHEN and CDR2 is SYDVKM. The CDR3 runs to 12 residues. The CDR3 sequence: CATVDTYQPQHF. The CDR3, as DNA: TGTGCCACCGTGGACACCTATCAGCCCCAGCATTTT.

This clonotype occurred a few times. Just one base apart from a much larger clone, this may be a read error. This chain connects TRBV10-3 to TRBJ2-1; 7 nucleotides agree with TRBD1. V lost 6 bases to trimming and J lost 0 bases; unmatched junction nucleotides: 20. Germline CDR1 and CDR2: ENHRY and SYGVKD. The CDR3 runs to 20 residues. Here the CDR3 reads CAISERDRVNSRSSYNEQFF. DNA of the CDR3: TGTGCCATCAGCGAGAGAGACAGGGTCAATTCTCGGAGCTCCTACAATGAGCAGTTCTTC.

This clonotype showed up many times. V and J are TRBV2 and TRBJ1-6; TRBD1 is a possible D gene (6 bases). Germline CDR1 SNHLY, CDR2 FYNNEI. V was pared by 7 bases and J by 3 bases, with 10 bases between. The CDR3 is 14 amino acids. CDR3 in DNA: TGTGCCAGCAAGTCGACAGGCTATAATTCACCCCTCCACTTT. This sequence encodes CASKSTGYNSPLHF.

The gene calls are TRBV9 and TRBJ2-7, with TRBD2 matching 9 bases. Germline loops: CDR1 SGDLS, CDR2 YYNGEE. Trimming removed 1 base from V and 6 bases from J; junction bases left unmatched: 8. This CDR3 contains 15 residues. The CDR3 is CASSVIAGEFAEQYF. As DNA, the CDR3 is TGTGCCAGCAGCGTAATAGCGGGAGAGTTCGCCGAGCAGTACTTC.

This clonotype was seen once. The rearrangement uses TRBV7-9 and TRBJ1-5; maybe TRBD1 (5 bases). The germline V gene has CDR1 SEHNR and CDR2 FQNEAQ (reference sequence). The V gene lost 3 bases and the J gene lost 0 bases, with 15 bases spanning the gap. CDR3 length: 17 amino acids. CDR3: CASSFGPGPYSNQPQHF. CDR3 nucleotides: TGTGCCAGCAGCTTCGGTCCGGGACCATATAGCAATCAGCCCCAGCATTTT.

The table lists this clonotype with many counts. Here the CDR3 DNA reads TGTGCCAGCAGGCCGACGGGACTAGCGGGCCGGGCCCAAGAGACCCAGTACTTC. It codes for CASRPTGLAGRAQETQYF. This chain joins TRBV27 and TRBJ2-5, with 12 bases identical to TRBD2. Germline values: CDR1 MNHEY, CDR2 SMNVEV (reference sequence). The V gene end was trimmed by 6 bases and the J gene end by 1 base; junction bases not matched to a gene: 12. This CDR3 contains 18 residues.

The table lists this clonotype with many counts. The CDR3 here is CASSSYRDRAYEQYF. In nucleotides, the CDR3 is TGTGCCAGCAGCTCTTACCGGGACCGAGCCTACGAGCAGTACTTC. The chain is built from TRBV11-2 and TRBJ2-7; either TRBD1 or TRBD2 may supply D (5 bases each). Germline lookup yields CDR1 SGHAT and CDR2 FQNNGV. Trimming stripped 4 bases from V and 2 bases from J, with 15 bases between. This CDR3 comprises 15 residues.

This clonotype was counted many times. The V call is TRBV12-5, the J call TRBJ1-1; unclear D gene. Germline CDR1 is LGHNT and CDR2 is FRNRAP. V was shortened by 6 bases and J by 4 bases, with 9 bases between the two germline ends. This CDR3 has 12 residues. The CDR3 reads CASGITATEAFF. CDR3 sequence (DNA): TGTGCTAGTGGGATTACGGCCACTGAAGCTTTCTTT.

The table lists this clonotype with many counts. The gene calls are TRBV11-2 and TRBJ2-2; 14 nucleotides line up with TRBD2. Trimming at V came to 7 bases and at J to 1 base, leaving 8 bases not matched to a gene. The CDR3 loop spans 18 amino acids. Looked up from germline, CDR1 is SGHAT and CDR2 is FQNNGV. CDR3 residues: CASNYGLAGGRNTGELFF. In nucleotides, the CDR3 is TGTGCCAGCAACTATGGACTAGCGGGAGGCCGGAACACCGGGGAGCTGTTTTTT.

In its sample, this clonotype was seen many times. An end of the junction does not agree with germline; a read error may underlie this. The chain has TRBV5-1 and TRBJ2-7, with 8 bases lining up with TRBD2. In germline, CDR1 is SGHRS, CDR2 YFSETQ. CDR3 length: 15 amino acids. This chain's CDR3 is CASSPGGARSYEQYF. In nucleotides, the CDR3 is TGTGCCAGCAGCCCCGGGGGGGCCCGCTCCTACGAGCAGTACTTC.

This clonotype was picked up many times. The chain links TRBV7-8 to TRBJ2-2; perhaps TRBD1 as D (5 bases). Germline V CDR1 and CDR2: SGHVS, FQNEAQ. V lost 2 bases to trimming and J lost 0 bases, with 10 bases between them. This CDR3 spans 16 amino acids. In DNA form, the CDR3 reads TGTGCCAGCAGCTTAAGAAGGGGTACGAACACCGGGGAGCTGTTTTTT. This codes for CASSLRRGTNTGELFF.

Details on this clonotype: This may be a read error: a much more frequent sequence differs by one nucleotide. The chain recombines TRBV6-2 or TRBV6-3 with TRBJ2-7; 7 bases map to TRBD1. The germline V gene encodes CDR1 MNHEY and CDR2 SVGEGT. This CDR3 has 11 amino acids. V shed 5 bases and J 5 bases; nucleotides not matched to a gene: 0. This CDR3 reads CASSGTDEQYF. CDR3 nucleotide sequence: TGTGCCAGCAGTGGGACAGACGAGCAGTACTTC.

This clonotype was counted many times. The V call is TRBV19, the J call TRBJ2-7, with a tentative D call TRBD1 (7 bases). The CDR3 runs 16 residues. Trimming took off 2 bases at V and 3 bases at J, with 17 bases between the two ends. Germline V gives CDR1 LNHDA, CDR2 SQIVND (reference sequence). CDR3 protein: CASSIPAGQNIYEQYF. The CDR3 DNA reads TGTGCCAGTAGTATACCGGCGGGACAGAACATCTACGAGCAGTACTTC.

There are many counts of this clonotype. J is TRBJ2-1 and V is TRBV20-1; 8 bases fit TRBD2. Germline-derived CDR1 and CDR2 are DFQATT and SNEGSKA (reference sequence). The junction had 5 bases not matched to a gene; V was cut back by 1 base and J by 3 bases. The CDR3 runs to 15 residues. CDR3 amino acids: CSARGREGVYNEQFF. The CDR3 DNA sequence: TGCAGTGCTAGAGGACGGGAGGGCGTCTACAATGAGCAGTTCTTC.

V gene TRBV28 combines with J gene TRBJ2-5, with D perhaps TRBD2 (6 bases). This CDR3 has 13 residues. CDR1 and CDR2 (germline): MDHEN, SYDVKM. Trimming stripped 1 base from V and 5 bases from J, with 8 bases between. CDR3: CASSLFGRETQYF. CDR3 nucleotides: TGTGCCAGCAGTTTATTTGGGAGGGAGACCCAGTACTTC.